The 17 T cell receptor beta chains below all came from one sample that was sequenced in a study of cytomegalovirus exposure and HLA in healthy donors. It was with 60 Vbeta and 13 Jbeta primers that the PCR ran. Clones were read by immunoSEQ multiplex PCR, and TCRdb kept only the in-frame ones, dropping some. This sample has around 180,000 clones, with over 70% found just once. The sequenced sample consisted of PBMCs. The source is a man aged 35 to 55 in good health and CMV-seronegative.

The rearrangement joins TRBV5-1 to TRBJ1-3; D call uncertain. Trimming took 5 bases from V and 1 from J, leaving 16 bases between them. This CDR3 spans 16 amino acids. CDR1 is SGHRS, CDR2 YFSETQ, per germline. Here the CDR3 reads CASSFEGISSGNTIYF. DNA of the CDR3: TGCGCCAGCAGTTTCGAGGGCATCAGTTCTGGAAACACCATATATTTT.

This sequence joins TRBV18 and TRBJ2-3; tentatively, D is TRBD2 (5 bases). The ends were cut back, 0 bases at V and 13 bases at J, with 17 bases in the middle. This CDR3 region has 14 residues. Per the germline V gene, CDR1 is KGHSH and CDR2 is LQKENI. As DNA, the CDR3 is TGTGCCAGCTCACCACCGAGCGGAGCGGATATGGAGTATTTT. Its protein product is CASSPPSGADMEYF.

This chain links TRBV18 with TRBJ1-2; tentative D call: TRBD1 (5 bases). This CDR3 is built from 18 residues. Germline V gene lookup returns CDR1 KGHSH and CDR2 LQKENI. Trimming removed 2 bases from V and 2 bases from J, with 21 bases in between. The CDR3, as DNA: TGTGCCAGCTCACCATTCGCGCTCCGACAGTCTCTCAACTATGGCTACACCTTC. As protein: CASSPFALRQSLNYGYTF. Using reference TRBV18 and TRBJ1-2 for the parts outside the CDR3, the full variable domain is NAGVMQNPRHLVRRRGQEARLRCSPMKGHSHVYWYRQLPEEGLKFMVYLQKENIIDESGMPKERFSAEFPKEGPSILRIQQVVRGDSAAYFCASSPFALRQSLNYGYTFGSGTRLTVV.

The chain combines TRBV13 with TRBJ1-1, with a weak D call TRBD1 (5 bases). V lost 3 bases, J lost 5 bases, and 25 bases lay in between. This CDR3 is built from 18 residues. Germline CDR1 PRHDT, CDR2 FYEKMQ (reference sequence). CDR3 loop: CASSLFPLGAGVGTEAFF. CDR3 nucleotides: TGTGCCAGCAGCTTGTTCCCCCTAGGGGCAGGCGTGGGGACTGAAGCTTTCTTT.

This clone is a singleton in its sample. V usage is TRBV5-1 and J usage is TRBJ2-1; D possibly corresponds to TRBD2 (6 bases). The V end lost 6 bases, the J end lost 2 bases, and 9 bases lay between the germline ends. This CDR3 contains 13 residues. CDR1 is SGHRS, CDR2 YFSETQ, per germline. The CDR3 reads CASMGLPYNEQFF. The CDR3 DNA is TGCGCCAGCATGGGACTGCCCTACAATGAGCAGTTCTTC.

V usage is TRBV18 and J usage is TRBJ1-4; unclear D gene. Germline V gives CDR1 KGHSH, CDR2 LQKENI. The CDR3 is 15 residues long. Trimming took off 0 bases at V and 7 bases at J, with 12 bases between the two ends. CDR3 loop: CASSPPRERGEKLFF. The CDR3 DNA reads as TGTGCCAGCTCACCACCGAGGGAACGGGGTGAAAAACTGTTTTTT.

The gene calls are TRBV27 and TRBJ2-7; 8 bases fit TRBD1. The V gene's germline CDR1 is MNHEY and CDR2 SMNVEV (reference sequence). This CDR3 contains 14 residues. The J segment lost 4 bases and the V segment lost 6 bases, leaving 8 bases of the junction unmatched. CDR3 sequence: CASSYTGGRYEQYF. CDR3 nucleotides: TGTGCCAGCAGCTACACAGGGGGTAGGTACGAGCAGTACTTC.

CDR3: CASSLTSGGDEQYF. The CDR3, as DNA: TGTGCCAGCAGTTTAACATCTGGGGGCGACGAGCAGTACTTC. The chain recombines TRBV27 with TRBJ2-7; weak D call: TRBD1 (6 bases). Trimming took off 2 bases at V and 5 bases at J, with 13 bases between the two ends. The CDR3 covers 14 residues. Per germline, CDR1 MNHEY and CDR2 SMNVEV (reference sequence).

This chain connects TRBV7-8 to TRBJ2-1, with 13 positions matching TRBD2. Germline assignment: CDR1 SGHVS and CDR2 FQNEAQ. Germline trimming cut 4 bases from V and 8 bases from J; bases unmatched to any gene: 8. The CDR3 length is 16 residues. This chain's CDR3 is CASSSGLAGVGYEQFF. Written as DNA, the CDR3 is TGTGCCAGCAGCTCAGGACTAGCGGGAGTCGGGTATGAGCAGTTCTTC.

This clone was picked up a small number of times. This chain uses TRBV5-4 with TRBJ2-7, with 13 nucleotides matching TRBD2. CDR1 and CDR2 from the germline V gene are SGHNT and YYREEE (reference sequence). V lost 4 bases and J lost 5; bases outside the gene matches: 6. The CDR3 spans 15 residues. In DNA, the CDR3 is TGTGCCAGCAGCATAAGGACTAGCGGGAGCCACGAGCAGTACTTC. Protein: CASSIRTSGSHEQYF. The full variable domain, its missing parts supplied by reference TRBV5-4 and TRBJ2-7, is ETGVTQSPTHLIKTRGQQVTLRCSSQSGHNTVSWYQQALGQGPQFIFQYYREEENGRGNFPPRFSGLQFPNYSSELNVNALELDDSALYLCASSIRTSGSHEQYFGPGTRLTVT.

This chain connects TRBV5-1 to TRBJ2-5; perhaps TRBD2 as D (6 bases). The J call is uncertain, as TRBJ2-7 better fits the DNA end. CDR1 is SGHRS, CDR2 YFSETQ, per germline. This CDR3 spans 12 amino acids. CDR3: CASSQAGHEQYF. The CDR3 nucleotides read TGCGCCAGCAGCCAGGCGGGGCACGAGCAGTACTTC.

The chain joins TRBV19 to TRBJ1-1; 10 nucleotides line up with TRBD1. This CDR3 has 15 residues. V gave up 8 bases and J gave up 3 bases; unmatched junction bases: 9. Germline V lookup: CDR1 LNHDA, CDR2 SQIVND (reference sequence). CDR3: CASRDRGRMYTEAFF. The CDR3 coding sequence is TGTGCCAGTCGCGACAGGGGGCGCATGTACACTGAAGCTTTCTTT.

The genes are TRBV6-1 and TRBJ2-2, with 9 nucleotides matching TRBD2. The CDR3 covers 17 residues. The V gene end was trimmed by 4 bases and the J gene end by 0 bases; junction bases not matched to a gene: 6. Germline V gives CDR1 MNHNS, CDR2 SASEGT. CDR3 residues: CASSASTSGANTGELFF. DNA for the CDR3: TGTGCCAGCAGTGCGTCGACTAGCGGAGCGAACACCGGGGAGCTGTTTTTT.

The table lists this clone with a few counts. The J gene is TRBJ2-2, the V gene TRBV7-3; D might be TRBD2 (6 bases). The CDR3 has 16 amino acids. The V gene lost 5 bases and the J gene lost 4 bases, with 17 bases spanning the gap. Per germline, CDR1 SGHTA and CDR2 FQGTGA. The CDR3 protein is CASSPHRRVGTGELFF. Written as DNA, the CDR3 is TGTGCCAGCAGCCCACATCGGAGGGTTGGCACCGGGGAGCTGTTTTTT. Together with reference TRBV7-3 and TRBJ2-2, the CDR3 gives the full variable domain: GAGVSQTPSNKVTEKGKYVELRCDPISGHTALYWYRQSLGQGPEFLIYFQGTGAADDSGLPNDRFFAVRPEGSVSTLKIQRTERGDSAVYLCASSPHRRVGTGELFFGEGSRLTVL.

This clone was seen a single time. The chain recombines TRBV4-3 with TRBJ1-5; D uncertain. Germline lookup yields CDR1 LGHNA and CDR2 YSLEER. This CDR3 is built from 13 residues. V gave up 0 bases and J gave up 4 bases, with 4 bases separating them. The CDR3 is CASSQDLNQPQHF. In nucleotides, the CDR3 is TGCGCCAGCAGCCAAGACCTAAATCAGCCCCAGCATTTT.

This clone was seen a handful of times. The rearrangement links TRBV19 to TRBJ1-3, with D possibly being TRBD1 (5 bases). The CDR3 spans 14 residues. Germline CDR1 LNHDA, CDR2 SQIVND (reference sequence). Trimming cost V 7 bases and J 4 bases, with 14 bases left between them. The CDR3 region has the DNA TGTGCCAGTAACCCACAGGTCTCGGGAAACACCATATATTTT. It yields the protein CASNPQVSGNTIYF. Complete variable domain (other parts from reference TRBV19 and TRBJ1-3): DGGITQSPKYLFRKEGQNVTLSCEQNLNHDAMYWYRQDPGQGLRLIYYSQIVNDFQKGDIAEGYSVSREKKESFPLTVTSAQKNPTAFYLCASNPQVSGNTIYFGEGSWLTVV.

The V call is TRBV19, the J call TRBJ1-5; no reliable D call. V lost 2 bases to trimming and J lost 6 bases, with 8 bases between them. Germline CDR1 LNHDA, CDR2 SQIVND (reference sequence). This CDR3 has 13 residues. For the CDR3, the DNA is TGTGCCAGTAGTATATCTTCTCCTCAGCCCCAGCATTTT. This encodes CASSISSPQPQHF.